This T cell receptor beta chain appears in the sequencing data of a study of vaccination and CD4 T cells after COVID-19. Treatment given: approximately 10-day PBMC culture with coronavirus spike peptide pools or control peptides (ViraFEST assay). IL-2 at roughly 9.6 IU/ml and peptide pools at about 9.5 ug/ml were added to PBMCs cultured at roughly 2.1 million per well. Trimming shortened V by 5 bases and J by 8 bases, and 13 bases separated the two germline ends. There are 12 residues in the CDR3. CDR1 is DFQATT, CDR2 SNEGSKA, per germline (reference sequence). Details on this clonotype: Its matching antigen is unknown.

The Oncomine TCR Beta short-read assay sequenced DNA from cultured CD4+ T cells. Scientists extracted genomic DNA from CD4+ T cells grown in culture. TCRdb redid the calling of the PCR reads with MiXCR, one entry per CDR3 protein. The sample yields roughly 5,000 distinct CDR3 sequences, about 43% seen once. This sequence joins TRBV20-1 and TRBJ2-1, with D unclear. The specimen sequenced was CD4+ T cells from blood, cultured in vitro. The receptor was derived from a human donor who had recovered from COVID-19. CDR3 sequence reads: CSAANHYDEQFF. The CDR3, as DNA: TGCAGTGCTGCCAATCATTACGATGAGCAGTTCTTC.